The rows below give T cell receptor beta chains drawn from one sample of a study of human thymus T cells. Profiled with immunoSEQ multiplex PCR; TCRdb holds only in-frame clones, not every one. The sample lists some 78,000 clones, just over 95% occurring once. Sequencing used thymus tissue. The source is a boy younger than two with a congenital heart defect but otherwise immunologically healthy. Both conserved end residues are part of each CDR3. The D gene is left open where the match is weak. Not every row has a clone size; where given, it reads once, few, many or a size class.

D: -; J: TRBJ2-5; size: -; V: TRBV5-1; DNA: TGCGCCAGCAGCCCGGTCGCGGTCGCGGCTCGAGAAGAGACCCAGTACTTC; CDR3: CASSPVAVAAREETQYF
D: -; J: TRBJ1-5; size: -; V: TRBV6-5; DNA: TGTGCCAGCAGCCTCGACACGTCCCAGCCCCAGCATTTT; CDR3: CASSLDTSQPQHF
D: TRBD1; J: TRBJ1-2; size: once; V: TRBV5-1; DNA: TGCGCCAGCAGCCCTCATCATCAGGGGGCGCCCGTTATCGATGGCTACACCTTC; CDR3: CASSPHHQGAPVIDGYTF
D: TRBD2; J: TRBJ2-1; size: -; V: TRBV18; DNA: TGTGCCAGCTCACCACCGGGACTAGCATACAATGAGCAGTTCTTC; CDR3: CASSPPGLAYNEQFF
D: -; J: TRBJ2-6; size: -; V: TRBV27; DNA: TGTGCCAGTCCCGGGGGTGGGGCCAACGTCCTGACTTTC; CDR3: CASPGGGANVLTF
D: -; J: TRBJ2-7; size: -; V: TRBV7-6; DNA: TGTGCCAGCAGCTTAGCTTCAACAGTGGGAAGAGGGGGCTACGAGCAGTACTTC; CDR3: CASSLASTVGRGGYEQYF
D: -; J: TRBJ2-5; size: -; V: TRBV5-4; DNA: TGTGCCAGCAGCTTGGTCCGGATCCAAGAGACCCAGTACTTC; CDR3: CASSLVRIQETQYF
D: TRBD1; J: TRBJ1-1; size: -; V: TRBV7-2; DNA: TGTGCCAGCAGCCCAGGACAGGGGACTGAAGCTTTCTTT; CDR3: CASSPGQGTEAFF
D: TRBD1; J: TRBJ1-2; size: -; V: TRBV7-9; DNA: TGTGCCAGCAGCTTAGGAGAAGGGGGCGACTATGGCTACACCTTC; CDR3: CASSLGEGGDYGYTF
D: TRBD2; J: TRBJ2-7; size: -; V: TRBV4-1; DNA: TGCGCCAGCAGCCAAGAACTGGGACTAGCGGGATCCTACGAGCAGTACTTC; CDR3: CASSQELGLAGSYEQYF
D: -; J: TRBJ1-1; size: -; V: TRBV7-2; DNA: TGTGCCAGCAGCTTAGGACCGGAGAAAACTGAAGCTTTCTTT; CDR3: CASSLGPEKTEAFF